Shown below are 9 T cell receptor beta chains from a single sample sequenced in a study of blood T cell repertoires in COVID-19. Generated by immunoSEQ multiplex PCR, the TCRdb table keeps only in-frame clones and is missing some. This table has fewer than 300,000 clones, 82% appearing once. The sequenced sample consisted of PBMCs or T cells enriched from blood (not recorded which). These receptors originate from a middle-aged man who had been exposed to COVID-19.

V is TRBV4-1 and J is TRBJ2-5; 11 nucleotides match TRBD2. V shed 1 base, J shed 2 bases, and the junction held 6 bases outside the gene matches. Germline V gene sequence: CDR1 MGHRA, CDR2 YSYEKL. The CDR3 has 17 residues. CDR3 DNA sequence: TGCGCCAGCAGCCAAGGTGTCACTAGCGGGAGACAAGAGACCCAGTACTTC. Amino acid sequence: CASSQGVTSGRQETQYF.

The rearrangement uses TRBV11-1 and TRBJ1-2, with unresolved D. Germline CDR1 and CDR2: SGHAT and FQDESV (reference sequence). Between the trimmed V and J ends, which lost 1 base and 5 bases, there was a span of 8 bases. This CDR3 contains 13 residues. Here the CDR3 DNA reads TGTGCCAGCAGCTTAGATCTCTCGTATGGCTACACCTTC. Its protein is CASSLDLSYGYTF.

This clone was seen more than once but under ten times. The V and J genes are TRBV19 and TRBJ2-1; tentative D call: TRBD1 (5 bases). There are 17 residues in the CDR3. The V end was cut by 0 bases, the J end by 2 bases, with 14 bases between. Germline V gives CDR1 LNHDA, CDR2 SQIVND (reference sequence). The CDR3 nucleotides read TGTGCCAGTAGTATAGATACCCCAAAGGGGACCTACAATGAGCAGTTCTTC. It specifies CASSIDTPKGTYNEQFF.

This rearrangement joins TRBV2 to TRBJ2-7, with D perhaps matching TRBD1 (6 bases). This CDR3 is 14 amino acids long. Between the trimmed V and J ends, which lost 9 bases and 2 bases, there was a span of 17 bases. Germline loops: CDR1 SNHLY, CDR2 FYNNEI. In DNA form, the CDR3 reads TGTGCCAGTAGAAACCAGGGGACAACCTACGAGCAGTACTTC. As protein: CASRNQGTTYEQYF.

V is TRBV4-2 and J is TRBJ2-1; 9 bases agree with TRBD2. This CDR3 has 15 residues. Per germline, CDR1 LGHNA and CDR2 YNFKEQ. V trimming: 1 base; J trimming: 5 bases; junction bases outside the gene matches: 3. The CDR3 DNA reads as TGTGCCAGCAGCCAAGGGACTAGCGAAAACAATGAGCAGTTCTTC. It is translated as CASSQGTSENNEQFF.

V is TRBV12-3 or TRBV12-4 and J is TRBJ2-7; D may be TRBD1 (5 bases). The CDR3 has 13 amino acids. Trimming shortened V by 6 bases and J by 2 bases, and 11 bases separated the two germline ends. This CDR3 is CASRATETYEQYF. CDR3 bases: TGTGCCAGCAGAGCGACAGAGACCTACGAGCAGTACTTC.

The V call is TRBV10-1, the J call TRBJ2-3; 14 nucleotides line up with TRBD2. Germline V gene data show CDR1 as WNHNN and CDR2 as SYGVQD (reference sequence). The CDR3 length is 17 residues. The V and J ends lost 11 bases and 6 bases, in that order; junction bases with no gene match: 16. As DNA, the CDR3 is TGCGCCGAGGGACTAGCGGGAGCAGGGTGGTTTAGGGATACGCAGTATTTT. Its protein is CAEGLAGAGWFRDTQYF.

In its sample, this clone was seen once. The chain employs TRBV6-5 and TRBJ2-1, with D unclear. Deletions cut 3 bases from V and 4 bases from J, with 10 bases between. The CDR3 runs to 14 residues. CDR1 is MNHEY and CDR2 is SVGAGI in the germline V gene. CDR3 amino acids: CASSYEVGYNEQFF. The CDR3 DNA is TGTGCCAGCAGTTATGAGGTAGGATACAATGAGCAGTTCTTC.

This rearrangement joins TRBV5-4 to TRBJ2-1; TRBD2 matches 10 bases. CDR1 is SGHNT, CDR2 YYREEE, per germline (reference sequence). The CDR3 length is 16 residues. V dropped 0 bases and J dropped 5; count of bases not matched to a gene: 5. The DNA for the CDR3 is TGTGCCAGCAGCTTGGGGACTAGCGGACCAAACAATGAGCAGTTCTTC. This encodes CASSLGTSGPNNEQFF. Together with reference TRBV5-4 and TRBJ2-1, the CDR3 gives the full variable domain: ETGVTQSPTHLIKTRGQQVTLRCSSQSGHNTVSWYQQALGQGPQFIFQYYREEENGRGNFPPRFSGLQFPNYSSELNVNALELDDSALYLCASSLGTSGPNNEQFFGPGTRLTVL.